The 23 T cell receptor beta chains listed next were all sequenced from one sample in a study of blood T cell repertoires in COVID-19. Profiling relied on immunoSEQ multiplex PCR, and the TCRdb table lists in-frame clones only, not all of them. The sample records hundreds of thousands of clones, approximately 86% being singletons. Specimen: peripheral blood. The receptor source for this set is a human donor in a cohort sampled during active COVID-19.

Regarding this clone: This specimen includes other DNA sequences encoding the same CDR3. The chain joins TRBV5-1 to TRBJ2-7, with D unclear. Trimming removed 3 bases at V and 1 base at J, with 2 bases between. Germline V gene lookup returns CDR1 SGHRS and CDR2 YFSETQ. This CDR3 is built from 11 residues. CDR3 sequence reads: CASSSSYEQYF. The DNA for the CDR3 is TGCGCCAGCAGCTCGTCCTACGAGCAGTACTTC.

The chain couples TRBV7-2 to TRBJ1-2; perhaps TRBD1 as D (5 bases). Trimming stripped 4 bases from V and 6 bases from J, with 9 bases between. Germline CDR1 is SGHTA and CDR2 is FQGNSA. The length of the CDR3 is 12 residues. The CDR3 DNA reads TGTGCCAGCAGCTCCCAGGGTGATGGCTACACCTTC. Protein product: CASSSQGDGYTF. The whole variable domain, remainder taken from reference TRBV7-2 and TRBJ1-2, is GAGVSQSPSNKVTEKGKDVELRCDPISGHTALYWYRQSLGQGLEFLIYFQGNSAPDKSGLPSDRFSAERTGGSVSTLTIQRTQQEDSAVYLCASSSQGDGYTFGSGTRLTVV.

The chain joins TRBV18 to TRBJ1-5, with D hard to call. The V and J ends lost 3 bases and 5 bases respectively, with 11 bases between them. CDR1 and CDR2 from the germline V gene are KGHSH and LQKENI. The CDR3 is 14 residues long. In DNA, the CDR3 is TGTGCCAGCTCACCCCTGCGCGATGATCAGCCCCAGCATTTT. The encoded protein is CASSPLRDDQPQHF.

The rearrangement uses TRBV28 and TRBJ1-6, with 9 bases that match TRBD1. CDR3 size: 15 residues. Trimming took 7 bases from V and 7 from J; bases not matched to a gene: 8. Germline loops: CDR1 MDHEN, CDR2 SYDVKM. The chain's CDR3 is CASNRGRLENSPLHF. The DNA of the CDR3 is TGTGCCAGCAACAGGGGGCGGTTAGAGAATTCACCCCTCCACTTT.

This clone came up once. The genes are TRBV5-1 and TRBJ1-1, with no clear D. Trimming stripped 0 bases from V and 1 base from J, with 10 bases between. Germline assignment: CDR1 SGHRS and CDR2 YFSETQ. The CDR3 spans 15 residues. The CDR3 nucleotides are TGCGCCAGCAGCTTGGACCCGGGGAAGAACACTGAAGCTTTCTTT. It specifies CASSLDPGKNTEAFF.

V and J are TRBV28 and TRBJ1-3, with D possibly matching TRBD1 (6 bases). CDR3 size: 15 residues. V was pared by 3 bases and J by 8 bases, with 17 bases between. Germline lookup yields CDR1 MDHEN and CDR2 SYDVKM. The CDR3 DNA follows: TGTGCCAGCAGTTTGGTAGGACCCGAGGGGGACACCATATATTTT. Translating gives CASSLVGPEGDTIYF.

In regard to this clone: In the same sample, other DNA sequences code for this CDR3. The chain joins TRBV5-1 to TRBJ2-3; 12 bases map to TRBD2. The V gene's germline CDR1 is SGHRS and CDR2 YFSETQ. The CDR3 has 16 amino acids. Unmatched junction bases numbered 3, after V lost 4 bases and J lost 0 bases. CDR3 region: CASSPGTSGSTDTQYF. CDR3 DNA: TGCGCCAGCAGCCCTGGGACTAGCGGGAGCACAGATACGCAGTATTTT.

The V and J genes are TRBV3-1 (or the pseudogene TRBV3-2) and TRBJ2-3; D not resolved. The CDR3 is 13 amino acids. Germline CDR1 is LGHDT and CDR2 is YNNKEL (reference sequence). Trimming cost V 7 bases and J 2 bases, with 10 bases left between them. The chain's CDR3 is CASNQFTTDTQYF. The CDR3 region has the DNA TGTGCCAGCAATCAGTTTACCACAGATACGCAGTATTTT.

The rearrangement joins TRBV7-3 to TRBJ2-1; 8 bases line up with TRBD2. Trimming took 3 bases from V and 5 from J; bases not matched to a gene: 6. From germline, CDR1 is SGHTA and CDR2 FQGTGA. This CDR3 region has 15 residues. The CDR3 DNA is TGTGCCAGCAGCTTGGGACTAGTCGCGAACAATGAGCAGTTCTTC. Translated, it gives CASSLGLVANNEQFF.

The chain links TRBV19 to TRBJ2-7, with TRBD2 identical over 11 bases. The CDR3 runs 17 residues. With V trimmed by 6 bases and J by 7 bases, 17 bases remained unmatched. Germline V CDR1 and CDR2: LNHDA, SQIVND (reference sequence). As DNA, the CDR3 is TGTGCCAGTAGCCCCGTCGCGGCTAGCGGGGGGAGTCGGGAGCAGTACTTC. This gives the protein CASSPVAASGGSREQYF.

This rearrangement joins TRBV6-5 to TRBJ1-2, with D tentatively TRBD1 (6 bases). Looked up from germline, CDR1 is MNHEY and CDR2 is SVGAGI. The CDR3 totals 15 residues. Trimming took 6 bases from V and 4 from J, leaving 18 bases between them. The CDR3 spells CASSRGEGVLYGYTF. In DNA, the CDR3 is TGTGCCAGCAGCCGCGGAGAGGGGGTACTCTATGGCTACACCTTC.

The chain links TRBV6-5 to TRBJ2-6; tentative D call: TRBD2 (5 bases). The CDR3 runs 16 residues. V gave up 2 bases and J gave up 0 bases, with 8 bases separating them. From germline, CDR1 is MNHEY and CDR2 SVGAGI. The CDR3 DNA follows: TGTGCCAGCAGTTACGCGGGCCCCTCTGGGGCCAACGTCCTGACTTTC. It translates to CASSYAGPSGANVLTF.

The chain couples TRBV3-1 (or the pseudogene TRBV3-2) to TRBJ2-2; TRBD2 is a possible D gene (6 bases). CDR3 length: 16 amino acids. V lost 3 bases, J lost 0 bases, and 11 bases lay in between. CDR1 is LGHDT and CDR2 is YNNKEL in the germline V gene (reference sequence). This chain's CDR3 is CASSHTRGTNTGELFF. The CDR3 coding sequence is TGTGCCAGCAGCCACACTCGGGGGACGAACACCGGGGAGCTGTTTTTT.

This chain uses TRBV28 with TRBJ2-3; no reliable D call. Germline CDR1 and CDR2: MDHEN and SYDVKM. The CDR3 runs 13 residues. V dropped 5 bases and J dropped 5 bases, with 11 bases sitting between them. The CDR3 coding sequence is TGTGCCAGCAGTCCCCCGACTTTAGATACGCAGTATTTT. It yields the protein CASSPPTLDTQYF.

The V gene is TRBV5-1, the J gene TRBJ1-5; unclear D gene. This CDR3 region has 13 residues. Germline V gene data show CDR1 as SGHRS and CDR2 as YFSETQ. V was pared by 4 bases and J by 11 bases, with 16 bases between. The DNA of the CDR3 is TGCGCCAGCAGCCCTTTTCCCCCGGAGTCCCAGCATTTT. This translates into CASSPFPPESQHF.

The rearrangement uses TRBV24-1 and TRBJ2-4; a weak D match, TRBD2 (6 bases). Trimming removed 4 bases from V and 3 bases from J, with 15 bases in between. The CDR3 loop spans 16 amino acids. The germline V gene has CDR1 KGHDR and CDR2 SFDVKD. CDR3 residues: CATSEGGTFGKNIQYF. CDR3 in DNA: TGTGCCACCAGTGAGGGGGGAACCTTCGGCAAAAACATTCAGTACTTC.

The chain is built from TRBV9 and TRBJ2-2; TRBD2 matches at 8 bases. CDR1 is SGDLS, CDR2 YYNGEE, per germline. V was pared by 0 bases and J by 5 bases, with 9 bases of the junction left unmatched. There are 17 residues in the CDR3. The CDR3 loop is CASSVAGAGGRTGELFF. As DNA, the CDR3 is TGTGCCAGCAGCGTAGCTGGGGCGGGGGGAAGGACCGGGGAGCTGTTTTTT.

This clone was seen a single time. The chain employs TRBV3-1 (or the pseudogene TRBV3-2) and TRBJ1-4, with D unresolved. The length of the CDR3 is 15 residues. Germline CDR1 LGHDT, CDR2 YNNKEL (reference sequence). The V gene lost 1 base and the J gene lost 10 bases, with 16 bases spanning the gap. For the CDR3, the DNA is TGTGCCAGCAGCCAAGGACCATCCGGAGGTGGAAAACTGTTTTTT. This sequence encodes CASSQGPSGGGKLFF.

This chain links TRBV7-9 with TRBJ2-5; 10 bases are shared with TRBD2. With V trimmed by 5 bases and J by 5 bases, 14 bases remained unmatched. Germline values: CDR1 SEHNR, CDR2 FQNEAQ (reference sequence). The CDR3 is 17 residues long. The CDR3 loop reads CASSQLAGARRGETQYF. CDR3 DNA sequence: TGTGCCAGCAGCCAGCTAGCGGGGGCCCGCCGGGGGGAGACCCAGTACTTC.

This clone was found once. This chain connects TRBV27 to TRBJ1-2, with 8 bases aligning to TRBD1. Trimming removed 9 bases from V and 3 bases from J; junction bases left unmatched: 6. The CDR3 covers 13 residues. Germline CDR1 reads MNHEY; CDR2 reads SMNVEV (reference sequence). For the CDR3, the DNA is TGTGCCAGAAGTCAGGGGGCGGACTATGGCTACACCTTC. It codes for CARSQGADYGYTF.

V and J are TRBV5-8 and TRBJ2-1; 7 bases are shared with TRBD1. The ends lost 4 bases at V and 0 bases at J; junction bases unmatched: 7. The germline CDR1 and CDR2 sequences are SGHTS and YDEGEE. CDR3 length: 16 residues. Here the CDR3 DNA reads TGTGCCAGCAGCCACAGGGGACAGAGCTCCTACAATGAGCAGTTCTTC. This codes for CASSHRGQSSYNEQFF.

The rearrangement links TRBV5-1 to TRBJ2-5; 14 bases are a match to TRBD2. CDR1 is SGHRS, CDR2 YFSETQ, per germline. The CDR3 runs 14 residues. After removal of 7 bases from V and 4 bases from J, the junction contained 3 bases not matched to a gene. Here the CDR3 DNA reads TGCGCCAGCGGGACTAGCGGGGGCGGAGAGACCCAGTACTTC. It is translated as CASGTSGGGETQYF.

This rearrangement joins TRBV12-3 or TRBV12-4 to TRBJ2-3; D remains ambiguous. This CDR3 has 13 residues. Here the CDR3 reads CALSAVDGDTQYF. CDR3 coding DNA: TGTGCGTTATCGGCGGTGGATGGGGATACGCAGTATTTT.